This T cell receptor beta chain was profiled in a study of blood T cell repertoires in COVID-19. As for the study in general: Acute and convalescent COVID-19 samples came from the United States, Italy and Spain.

This CDR3 comprises 13 residues. V was pared by 1 base and J by 7 bases, with 8 bases between. This clone was counted only a few times. In the original analysis: The authors estimated nucleated cell counts from reference gene primer amplification. The table came from immunoSEQ multiplex PCR; TCRdb's copy has only in-frame clones and leaves some out. For V, J and clone size, that table is used; D and trimming come from the DNA. The sample carries roughly 80,000 clones, more than 70% recorded once. This chain joins TRBV12-3 or TRBV12-4 and TRBJ1-5; D gene uncertain. The sequenced material came from peripheral blood. The clonotype was recovered from an older woman with acute or convalescent COVID-19. This CDR3 reads CASSLGREQPQHF. The CDR3 DNA follows: TGTGCCAGCAGTTTAGGCCGGGAGCAGCCCCAGCATTTT.